The clone carrying this T cell receptor beta chain was picked up many times. The target antigen is unknown. The record originates from a study of T-cell reconstitution after alpha-beta-depleted transplantation in children. Study results and limitations: Newly produced T cells mostly provided counts and TCRbeta diversity after one year, as hyperexpanded clones declined. Alpha-beta T cells about two months after transplant reportedly derived from several hundred expanded graft clones.

Preparation of the TCRbeta library used unique molecular identifiers. TCRdb redid the calling of the PCR reads with MiXCR, one entry per CDR3 protein. The table has fewer than 550,000 distinct CDR3 sequences, roughly 11% seen once. The CDR3 runs 16 residues. The V gene end was trimmed by 6 bases and the J gene end by 6 bases; junction bases not matched to a gene: 13. From germline, CDR1 is MDHEN and CDR2 SYDVKM. This specimen was PBMCs, mostly from graft donor cells, taken 180 days after TCRalphabeta/CD19-depleted stem cell transplant. This receptor was obtained from a female patient aged 2 to 10 who had a stem cell transplant for aplastic anemia, so the T cells may come from the graft donor. This sequence joins TRBV28 and TRBJ2-7; the match to TRBD2 covers 11 bases. CDR3 nucleotide sequence: TGTGCCAGCAGCCTGACTAGCGGGAATCGAAGGAGCGAGCAGTACTTC. Translation gives CASSLTSGNRRSEQYF.